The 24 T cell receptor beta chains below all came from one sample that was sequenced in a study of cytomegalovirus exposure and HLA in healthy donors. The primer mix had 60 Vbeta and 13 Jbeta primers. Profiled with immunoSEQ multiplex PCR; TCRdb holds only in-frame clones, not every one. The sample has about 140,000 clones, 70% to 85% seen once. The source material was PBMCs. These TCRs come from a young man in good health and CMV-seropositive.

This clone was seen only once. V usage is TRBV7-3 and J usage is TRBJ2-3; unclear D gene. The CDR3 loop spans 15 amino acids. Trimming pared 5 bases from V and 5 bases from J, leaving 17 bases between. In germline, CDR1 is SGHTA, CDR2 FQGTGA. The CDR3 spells CASSPPGSQRDTQYF. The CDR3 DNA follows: TGTGCCAGCAGCCCGCCCGGGTCCCAGAGAGATACGCAGTATTTT.

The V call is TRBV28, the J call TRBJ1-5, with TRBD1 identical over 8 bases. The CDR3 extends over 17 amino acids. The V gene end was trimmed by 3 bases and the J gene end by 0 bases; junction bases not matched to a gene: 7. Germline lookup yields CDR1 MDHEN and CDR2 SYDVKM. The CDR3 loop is CASSFIGQGYSNQPQHF. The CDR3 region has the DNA TGTGCCAGCAGTTTTATAGGACAGGGTTATAGCAATCAGCCCCAGCATTTT.

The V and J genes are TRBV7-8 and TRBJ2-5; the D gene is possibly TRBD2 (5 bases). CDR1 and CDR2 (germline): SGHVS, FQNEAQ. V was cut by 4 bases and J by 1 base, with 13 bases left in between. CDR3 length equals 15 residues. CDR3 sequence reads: CASSSYGGFQETQYF. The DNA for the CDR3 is TGTGCCAGCAGCTCCTACGGAGGTTTCCAAGAGACCCAGTACTTC.

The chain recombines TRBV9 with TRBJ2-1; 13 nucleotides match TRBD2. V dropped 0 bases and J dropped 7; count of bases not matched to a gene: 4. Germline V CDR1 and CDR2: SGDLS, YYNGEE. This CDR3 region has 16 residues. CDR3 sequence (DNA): TGTGCCAGCAGCGTAGGTGGACTAGCGGGGGTAAATGAGCAGTTCTTC. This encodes CASSVGGLAGVNEQFF.

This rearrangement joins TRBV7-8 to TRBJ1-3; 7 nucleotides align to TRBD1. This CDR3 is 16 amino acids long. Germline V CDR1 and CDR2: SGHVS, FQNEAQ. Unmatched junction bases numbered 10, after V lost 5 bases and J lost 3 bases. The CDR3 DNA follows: TGTGCCAGCAGCCCAGACAGGGTTCAGAGTGGAAACACCATATATTTT. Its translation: CASSPDRVQSGNTIYF.

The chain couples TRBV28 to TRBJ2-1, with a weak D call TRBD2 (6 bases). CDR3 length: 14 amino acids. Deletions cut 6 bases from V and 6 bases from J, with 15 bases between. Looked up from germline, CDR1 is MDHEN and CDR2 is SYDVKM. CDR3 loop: CASRVPGAVNEQFF. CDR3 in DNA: TGTGCCAGCAGAGTACCGGGAGCGGTCAATGAGCAGTTCTTC. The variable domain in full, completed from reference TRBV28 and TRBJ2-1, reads DVKVTQSSRYLVKRTGEKVFLECVQDMDHENMFWYRQDPGLGLRLIYFSYDVKMKEKGDIPEGYSVSREKKERFSLILESASTNQTSMYLCASRVPGAVNEQFFGPGTRLTVL.

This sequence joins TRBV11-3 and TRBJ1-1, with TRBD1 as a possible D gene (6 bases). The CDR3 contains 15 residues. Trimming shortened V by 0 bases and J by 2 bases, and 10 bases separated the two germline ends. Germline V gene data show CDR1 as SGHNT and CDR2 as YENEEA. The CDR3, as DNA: TGTGCCAGCAGCTTAGATGTGGGGGCCAACACTGAAGCTTTCTTT. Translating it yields CASSLDVGANTEAFF.

This CDR3 is CASSILTGELFF. CDR3 bases: TGTGCCAGCAGCATACTCACCGGGGAGCTGTTTTTT. The chain has TRBV28 and TRBJ2-2; the D is unclear. The CDR3 is 12 amino acids. Germline V gene data show CDR1 as MDHEN and CDR2 as SYDVKM. V lost 6 bases and J lost 4, with 6 bases in between.

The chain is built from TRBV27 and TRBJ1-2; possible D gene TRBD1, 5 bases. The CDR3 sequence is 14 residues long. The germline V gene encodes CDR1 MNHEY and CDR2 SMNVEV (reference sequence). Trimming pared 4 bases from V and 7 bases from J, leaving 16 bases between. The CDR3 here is CASSYNDMGGGYTF. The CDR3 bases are TGTGCCAGCAGTTACAACGACATGGGGGGTGGCTACACCTTC.

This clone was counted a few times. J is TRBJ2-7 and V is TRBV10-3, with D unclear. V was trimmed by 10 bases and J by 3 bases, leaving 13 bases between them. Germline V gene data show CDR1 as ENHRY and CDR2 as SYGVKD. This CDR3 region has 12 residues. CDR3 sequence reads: CATRAIHYEQYF. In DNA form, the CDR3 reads TGTGCCACCCGCGCAATCCACTACGAGCAGTACTTC.

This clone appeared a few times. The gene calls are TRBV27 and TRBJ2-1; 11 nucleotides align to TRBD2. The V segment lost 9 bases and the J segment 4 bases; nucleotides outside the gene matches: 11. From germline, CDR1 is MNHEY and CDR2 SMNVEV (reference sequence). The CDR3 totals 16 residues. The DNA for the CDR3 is TGTGCCAGTCTCGAGACTAGCGGGACCTTATACAATGAGCAGTTCTTC. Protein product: CASLETSGTLYNEQFF.

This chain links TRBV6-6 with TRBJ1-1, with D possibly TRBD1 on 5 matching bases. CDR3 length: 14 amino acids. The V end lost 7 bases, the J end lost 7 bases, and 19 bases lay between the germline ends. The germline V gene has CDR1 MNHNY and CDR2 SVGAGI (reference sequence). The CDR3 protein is CASNADSFLDEAFF. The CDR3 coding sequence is TGTGCCAGCAACGCAGACAGCTTCCTAGATGAAGCTTTCTTT.

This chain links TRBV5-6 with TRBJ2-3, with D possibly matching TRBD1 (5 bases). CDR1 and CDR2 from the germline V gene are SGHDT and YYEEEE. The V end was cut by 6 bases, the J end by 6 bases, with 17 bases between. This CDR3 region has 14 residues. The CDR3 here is CASTTSRPGDTQYF. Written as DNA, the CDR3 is TGTGCCAGCACCACTTCCCGCCCAGGGGATACGCAGTATTTT.

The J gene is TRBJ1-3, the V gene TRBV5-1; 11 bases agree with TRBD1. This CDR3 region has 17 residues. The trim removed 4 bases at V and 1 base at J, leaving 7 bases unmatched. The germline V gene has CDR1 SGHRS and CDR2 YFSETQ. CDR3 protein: CASSLTGQGDSGNTIYF. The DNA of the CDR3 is TGCGCCAGCAGCCTTACGGGACAGGGGGATTCTGGAAACACCATATATTTT.

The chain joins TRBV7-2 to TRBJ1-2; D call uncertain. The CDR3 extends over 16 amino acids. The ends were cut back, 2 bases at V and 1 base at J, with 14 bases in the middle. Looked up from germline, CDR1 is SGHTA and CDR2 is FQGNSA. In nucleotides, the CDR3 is TGTGCCAGCAGCTTAACCCACCGCGATTTTAACTATGGCTACACCTTC. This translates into CASSLTHRDFNYGYTF.

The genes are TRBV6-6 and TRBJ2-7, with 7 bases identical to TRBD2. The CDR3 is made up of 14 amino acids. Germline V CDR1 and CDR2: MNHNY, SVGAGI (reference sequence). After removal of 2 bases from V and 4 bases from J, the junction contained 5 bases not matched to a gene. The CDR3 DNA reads TGTGCCAGCAGTTACAGGCTAGCGGTATACGAGCAGTACTTC. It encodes CASSYRLAVYEQYF.

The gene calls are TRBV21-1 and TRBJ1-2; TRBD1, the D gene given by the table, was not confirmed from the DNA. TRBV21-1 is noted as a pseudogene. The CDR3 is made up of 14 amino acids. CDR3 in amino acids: CASIRQGKNYGYTF. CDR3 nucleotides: TGTGCCAGCATCCGACAGGGGAAAAACTATGGCTACACCTTC.

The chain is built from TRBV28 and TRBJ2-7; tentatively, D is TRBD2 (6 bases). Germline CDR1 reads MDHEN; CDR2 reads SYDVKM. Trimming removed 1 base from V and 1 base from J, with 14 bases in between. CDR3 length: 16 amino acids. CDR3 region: CASSLSGEAQSYEQYF. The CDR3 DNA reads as TGTGCCAGCAGTTTATCCGGGGAGGCACAGTCCTACGAGCAGTACTTC. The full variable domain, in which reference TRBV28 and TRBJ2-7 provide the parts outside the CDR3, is DVKVTQSSRYLVKRTGEKVFLECVQDMDHENMFWYRQDPGLGLRLIYFSYDVKMKEKGDIPEGYSVSREKKERFSLILESASTNQTSMYLCASSLSGEAQSYEQYFGPGTRLTVT.

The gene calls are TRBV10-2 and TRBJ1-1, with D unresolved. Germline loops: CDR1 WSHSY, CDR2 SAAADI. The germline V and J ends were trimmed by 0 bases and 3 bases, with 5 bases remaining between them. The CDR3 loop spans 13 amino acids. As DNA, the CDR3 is TGCGCCAGCAGTGAGTCGCAGGACACTGAAGCTTTCTTT. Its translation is CASSESQDTEAFF.

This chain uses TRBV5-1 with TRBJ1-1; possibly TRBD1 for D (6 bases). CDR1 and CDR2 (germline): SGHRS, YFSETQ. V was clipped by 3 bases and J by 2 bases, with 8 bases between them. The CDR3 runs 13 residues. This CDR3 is CASSWDTNTEAFF. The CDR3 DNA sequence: TGCGCCAGCAGCTGGGACACCAACACTGAAGCTTTCTTT.

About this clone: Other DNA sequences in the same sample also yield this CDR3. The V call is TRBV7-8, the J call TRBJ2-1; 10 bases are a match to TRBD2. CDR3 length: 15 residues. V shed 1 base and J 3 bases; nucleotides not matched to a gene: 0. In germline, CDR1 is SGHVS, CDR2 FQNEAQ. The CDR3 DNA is TGTGCCAGCAGCTTAGTAGCGGGGGGCTACAATGAGCAGTTCTTC. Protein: CASSLVAGGYNEQFF.

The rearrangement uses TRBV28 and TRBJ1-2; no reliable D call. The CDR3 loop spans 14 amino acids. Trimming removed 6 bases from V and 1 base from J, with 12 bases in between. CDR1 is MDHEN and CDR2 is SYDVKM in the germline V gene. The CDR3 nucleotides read TGTGCCAGCAGCGGAGACGGGGTTAACTATGGCTACACCTTC. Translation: CASSGDGVNYGYTF.

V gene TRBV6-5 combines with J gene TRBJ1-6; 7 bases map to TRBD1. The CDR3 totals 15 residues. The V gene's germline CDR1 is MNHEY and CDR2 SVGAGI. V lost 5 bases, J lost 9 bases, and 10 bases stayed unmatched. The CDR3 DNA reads TGTGCCAGCAGTGCCCTTAGACAGGGAAGTTCACCCCTCCACTTT. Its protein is CASSALRQGSSPLHF.

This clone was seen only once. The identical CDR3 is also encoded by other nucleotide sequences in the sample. CDR3: CASSQGIQGRKGSYEQYF. The CDR3 bases are TGCGCCAGCAGCCAAGGCATACAGGGGAGGAAGGGCTCCTACGAGCAGTACTTC. V usage is TRBV4-1 and J usage is TRBJ2-7, with a tentative D call TRBD1 (7 bases). The CDR3 sequence is 18 residues long. The V gene's germline CDR1 is MGHRA and CDR2 YSYEKL. V was cut by 1 base and J by 0 bases, with 19 bases left in between.